This T cell receptor (beta chain) emerged from a study of T-cell memory formation after mild COVID-19. cDNA libraries for TCR alpha and TCR beta, carrying sample barcodes and UMIs, came from 5'RACE with constant-segment primers. From the 5' RACE reads, TCRdb called clonotypes with MiXCR, one entry per CDR3 protein. The sample holds around 200,000 distinct CDR3 sequences, roughly 27% seen once. There are a few counts of this clonotype. Its antigen is unidentified. Study observations and caveats: CD4+ clones that contracted lay mainly in CM and EM; CD8+ ones lay in EMRA. CD4/CD8 balance characterized clones contracting day 15 to 85, and CD4+ skew characterized later expanders. In second-wave clones peaking day 37, SARS-CoV-2 specificity remained unconfirmed.

The ends lost 2 bases at V and 8 bases at J; junction bases unmatched: 9. The CDR3 is made up of 16 amino acids. Germline V lookup: CDR1 SGHVS, CDR2 FNYEAQ. This rearrangement joins TRBV7-6 to TRBJ2-4, with 10 bases identical to TRBD2. This TCR derives from an adult woman who had mild COVID-19 (a few samples of this study predate the infection). Cell type and time point are not known. The sample comprised PBMCs or a T cell subset sorted from them (not recorded which). The CDR3 DNA is TGTGCCAGCAGCTTACTAGCGGGAGACGGGTGGGACATTCAGTACTTC. Residues: CASSLLAGDGWDIQYF.